This TCR beta chain appears in the sequencing data of a study of CD4 T cells in relation to SARS-CoV-2 and coronaviruses. The overall study: ViraFEST: approximately eleven-day antigen culture of PBMCs, then TCR beta CDR3 sequencing. The restricting HLA molecule for shared crossreactive spike epitopes was mapped.

Only in-frame clones appear in the TCRdb table, and some are missing; sequencing was by immunoSEQ multiplex PCR. The sample holds about 39,000 clones, roughly 82% seen once. The CDR3 is 15 residues long. V was pared by 0 bases and J by 2 bases, with 5 bases between. Germline loops: CDR1 LNHNV, CDR2 YYDKDF (reference sequence). Sorted naive or memory CD4+ cells met CEF peptides for over 9 days. With regard to this clone: What it binds is unknown.

The V call is TRBV15, the J call TRBJ2-6; D is tentatively TRBD1 or TRBD2 (5 bases each). This TCR was sampled from an adult with COVID-19. Sample: memory CD4+ T cells from PBMCs, cultured in vitro. The CDR3 DNA reads as TGTGCCACCAGCAGAGAGGGGGCTGGGGCCAACGTCCTGACTTTC. Translating it yields CATSREGAGANVLTF.